What follows is one T cell receptor (beta chain) and its context. These data originate in a study of blood T cell repertoires in COVID-19. Sequencing used immunoSEQ multiplex PCR; TCRdb keeps in-frame clones, though not all of them. The sample lists approximately 75,000 clones, approximately 80% seen once, with under 25% in the top ten. Germline loops: CDR1 MDHEN, CDR2 SYDVKM. Trimming at V came to 3 bases and at J to 4 bases, leaving 4 bases not matched to a gene. CDR3 length equals 14 residues. The J gene is TRBJ2-3, the V gene TRBV28; 7 nucleotides align to TRBD1. The TCR comes from a woman aged 45-65 years with acute or convalescent COVID-19. Sample: peripheral blood. CDR3 in DNA: TGTGCCAGCAGTTTTCAGGGGGTCCCAGATACGCAGTATTTT. It specifies CASSFQGVPDTQYF.